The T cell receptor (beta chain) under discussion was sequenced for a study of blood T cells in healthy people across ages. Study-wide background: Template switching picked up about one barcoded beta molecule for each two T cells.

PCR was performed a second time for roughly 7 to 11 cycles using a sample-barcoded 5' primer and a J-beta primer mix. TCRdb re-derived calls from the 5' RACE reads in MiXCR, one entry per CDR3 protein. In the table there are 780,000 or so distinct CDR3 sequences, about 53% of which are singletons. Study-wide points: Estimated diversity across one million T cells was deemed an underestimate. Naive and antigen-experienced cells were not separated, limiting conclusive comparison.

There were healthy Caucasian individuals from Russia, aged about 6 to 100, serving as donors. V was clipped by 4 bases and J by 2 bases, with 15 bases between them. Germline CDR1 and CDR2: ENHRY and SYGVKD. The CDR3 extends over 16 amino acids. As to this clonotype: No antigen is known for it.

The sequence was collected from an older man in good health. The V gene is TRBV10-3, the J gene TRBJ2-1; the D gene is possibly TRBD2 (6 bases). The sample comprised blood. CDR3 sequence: CAISGEAGNTYNEQFF. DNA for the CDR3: TGTGCCATCAGTGGGGAGGCGGGAAATACCTACAATGAGCAGTTCTTC.